This note documents a single T cell receptor beta chain sequence. No antigen is known for it. Each TCR beta cDNA library carried unique molecular identifiers. Starting from approximately 1 to 10 million T cells, the study yielded about half a million cDNA molecules. Each CDR3 protein is one row after TCRdb ran MiXCR on the PCR reads. The sample shows under 900,000 distinct CDR3 sequences, approximately 57% of them seen only once. The data derive from a study of post-analysis software for immune sequencing data. Study findings and constraints: Patients carried 4 or 5 TRBV segments more frequently than controls did, and TRBV5-6, TRBV5-1 and TRBV20-1 were among them. Diversity measured as normalized Chao1 was significantly lower in multiple sclerosis patients than in controls. Samples from a shared batch, those prepared together, strongly co-clustered by F measure.

CDR3 length equals 16 residues. Germline-derived CDR1 and CDR2 are ENHRY and SYGVKD. Input material: blood. This sequence was found in a girl aged 10-17 years with multiple sclerosis. The V and J genes are TRBV10-3 and TRBJ2-5; TRBD1 is a possible D gene (5 bases). With the DNA end fitting TRBJ2-7 better, the J assignment may be wrong. CDR3 coding DNA: TGTGCCATCAGTGAGTCTCCGGCAGGGTTTCAAAACGAGCAGTACTTC. Protein product: CAISESPAGFQNEQYF.